This T cell receptor beta chain was retrieved from a study of blood T cell repertoires in COVID-19. Study-wide context: Researchers got acute and convalescent COVID-19 samples from the United States, Italy and Spain. The analysed material was cDNA or gDNA that came from T cells, B-cell-depleted T cells, or PBMCs.

Data came from immunoSEQ multiplex PCR; TCRdb stores just in-frame clones and leaves some out. The data contain about 280,000 clones, 83% of them seen just once; the ten biggest clones take up around a tenth. The trim removed 2 bases at V and 3 bases at J, leaving 3 bases unmatched. This CDR3 has 15 amino acids. Looked up from germline, CDR1 is MNHNY and CDR2 is SVGAGI (reference sequence). This receptor was taken from a woman aged 50 to 60 who had recovered from COVID-19. V gene TRBV6-6 combines with J gene TRBJ2-7; TRBD1 matches at 11 bases. Source material: peripheral blood. The CDR3 DNA follows: TGTGCCAGCAGTTACACCGGGACAGGGGGCTACGAGCAGTACTTC. Its translation: CASSYTGTGGYEQYF.